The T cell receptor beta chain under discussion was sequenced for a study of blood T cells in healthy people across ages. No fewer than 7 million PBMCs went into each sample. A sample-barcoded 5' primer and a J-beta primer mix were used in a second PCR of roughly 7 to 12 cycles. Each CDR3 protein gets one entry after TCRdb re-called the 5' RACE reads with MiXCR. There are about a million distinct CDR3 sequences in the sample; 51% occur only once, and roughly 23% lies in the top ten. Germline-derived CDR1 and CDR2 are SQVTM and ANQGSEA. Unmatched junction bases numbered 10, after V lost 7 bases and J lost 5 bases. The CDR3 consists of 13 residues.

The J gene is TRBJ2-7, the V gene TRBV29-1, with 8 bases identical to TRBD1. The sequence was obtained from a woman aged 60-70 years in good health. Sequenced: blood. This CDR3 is CSAIGQGQHEQYF. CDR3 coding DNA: TGCAGCGCGATCGGACAGGGTCAGCACGAGCAGTACTTC.